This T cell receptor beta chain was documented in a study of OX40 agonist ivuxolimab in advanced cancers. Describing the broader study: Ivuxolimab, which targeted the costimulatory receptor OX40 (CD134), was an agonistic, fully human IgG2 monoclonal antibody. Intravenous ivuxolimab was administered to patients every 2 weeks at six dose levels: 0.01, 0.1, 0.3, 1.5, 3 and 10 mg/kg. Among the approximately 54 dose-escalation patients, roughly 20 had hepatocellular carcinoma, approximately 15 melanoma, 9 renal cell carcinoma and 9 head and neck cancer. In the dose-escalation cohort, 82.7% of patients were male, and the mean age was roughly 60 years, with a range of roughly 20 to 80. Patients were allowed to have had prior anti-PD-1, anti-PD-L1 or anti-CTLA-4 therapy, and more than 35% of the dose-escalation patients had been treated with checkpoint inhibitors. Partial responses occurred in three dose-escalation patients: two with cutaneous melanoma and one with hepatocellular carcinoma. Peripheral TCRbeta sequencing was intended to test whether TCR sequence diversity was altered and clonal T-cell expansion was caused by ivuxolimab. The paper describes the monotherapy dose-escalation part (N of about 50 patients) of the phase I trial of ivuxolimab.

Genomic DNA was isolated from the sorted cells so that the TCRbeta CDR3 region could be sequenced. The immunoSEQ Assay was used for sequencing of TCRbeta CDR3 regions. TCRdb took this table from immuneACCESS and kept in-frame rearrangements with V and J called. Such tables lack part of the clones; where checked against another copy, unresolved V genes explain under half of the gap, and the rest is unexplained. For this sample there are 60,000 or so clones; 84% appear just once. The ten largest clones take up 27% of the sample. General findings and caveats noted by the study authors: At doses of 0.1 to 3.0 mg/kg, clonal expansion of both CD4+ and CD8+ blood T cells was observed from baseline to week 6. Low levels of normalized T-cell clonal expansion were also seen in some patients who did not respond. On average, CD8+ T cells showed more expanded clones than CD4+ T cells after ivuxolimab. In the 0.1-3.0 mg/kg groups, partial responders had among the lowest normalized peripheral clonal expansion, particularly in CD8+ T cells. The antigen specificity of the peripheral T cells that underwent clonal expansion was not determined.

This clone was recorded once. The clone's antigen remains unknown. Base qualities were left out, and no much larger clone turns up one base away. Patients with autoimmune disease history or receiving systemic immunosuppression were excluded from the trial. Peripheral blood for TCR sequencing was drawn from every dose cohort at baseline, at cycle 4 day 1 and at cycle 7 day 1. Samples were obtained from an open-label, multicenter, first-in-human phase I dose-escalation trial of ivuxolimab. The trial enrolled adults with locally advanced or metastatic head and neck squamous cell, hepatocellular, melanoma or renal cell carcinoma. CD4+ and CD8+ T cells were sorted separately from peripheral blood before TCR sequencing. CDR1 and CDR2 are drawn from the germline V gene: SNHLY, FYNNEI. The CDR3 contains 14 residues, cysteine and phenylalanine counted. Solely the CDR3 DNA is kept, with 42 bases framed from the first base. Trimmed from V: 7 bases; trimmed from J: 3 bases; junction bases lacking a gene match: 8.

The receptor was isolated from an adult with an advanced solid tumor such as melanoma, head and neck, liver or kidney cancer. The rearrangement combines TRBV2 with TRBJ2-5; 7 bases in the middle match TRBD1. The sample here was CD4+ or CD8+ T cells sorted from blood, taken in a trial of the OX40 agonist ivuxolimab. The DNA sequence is TGTGCCAGCAACCGGGACAGATCTGAAGAGACCCAGTACTTC. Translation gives CASNRDRSEETQYF.